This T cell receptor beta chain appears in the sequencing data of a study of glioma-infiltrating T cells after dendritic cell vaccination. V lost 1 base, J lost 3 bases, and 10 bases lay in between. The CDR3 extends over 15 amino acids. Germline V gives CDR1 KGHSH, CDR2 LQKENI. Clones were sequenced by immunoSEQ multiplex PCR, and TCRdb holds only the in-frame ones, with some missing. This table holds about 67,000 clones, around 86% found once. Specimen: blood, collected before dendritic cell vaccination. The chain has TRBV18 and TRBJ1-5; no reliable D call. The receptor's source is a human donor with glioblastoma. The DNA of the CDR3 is TGTGCCAGCTCACCACAACCAGATTACAATCAGCCCCAGCATTTT. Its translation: CASSPQPDYNQPQHF.